Following are 22 T cell receptor beta chains from one sample sequenced in a study of blood T cell repertoires in COVID-19. Using immunoSEQ multiplex PCR, the repertoire was profiled, and TCRdb retains in-frame clones only, with some absent. This table has 200,000 to 250,000 clones, 82% appearing once. Material for sequencing was peripheral blood. Receptors originate from a woman of 80 years or more with COVID-19, enrolled during active disease.

The rearrangement joins TRBV5-6 to TRBJ2-7; 8 bases are shared with TRBD1. J was trimmed by 1 base and V by 4 bases; bases with no gene match: 7. CDR3 length: 15 residues. CDR1 SGHDT and CDR2 YYEEEE come from the germline V gene. This CDR3 reads CASSPWRTGSYEQYF. The CDR3 nucleotides read TGTGCCAGCAGCCCCTGGAGGACAGGGTCCTACGAGCAGTACTTC. Looking up the rest from reference TRBV5-6 and TRBJ2-7 gives the full variable domain: DAGVTQSPTHLIKTRGQQVTLRCSPKSGHDTVSWYQQALGQGPQFIFQYYEEEERQRGNFPDRFSGHQFPNYSSELNVNALLLGDSALYLCASSPWRTGSYEQYFGPGTRLTVT.

CDR3 loop: CASKKGLGAAKNIQYF. CDR3 sequence (DNA): TGTGCCAGCAAAAAAGGGTTGGGGGCAGCCAAAAACATTCAGTACTTC. V is TRBV2 and J is TRBJ2-4, with TRBD1 as a possible D gene (6 bases). The CDR3 runs 16 residues. Per the germline V gene, CDR1 is SNHLY and CDR2 is FYNNEI. V lost 7 bases, J lost 0 bases, and 16 bases lay in between.

V usage is TRBV19 and J usage is TRBJ2-1; D is uncertain. CDR1 is LNHDA, CDR2 SQIVND, per germline (reference sequence). The CDR3 loop spans 15 amino acids. V was clipped by 1 base and J by 9 bases, with 16 bases between them. The CDR3 DNA sequence: TGTGCCAGTAGTATAGGTCTAGTCCGAACGGGTGAGCAGTTCTTC. Its protein is CASSIGLVRTGEQFF.

This chain uses TRBV2 with TRBJ1-2; tentatively, D is TRBD1 (6 bases). This CDR3 spans 15 amino acids. Germline V gives CDR1 SNHLY, CDR2 FYNNEI. Trimming removed 7 bases from V and 0 bases from J, with 15 bases in between. The CDR3 DNA reads as TGTGCCAGCATTACGCACAGGGAAGCTAACTATGGCTACACCTTC. Encoded protein: CASITHREANYGYTF. The variable domain in full, with the rest retrieved from reference TRBV2 and TRBJ1-2, is EPEVTQTPSHQVTQMGQEVILRCVPISNHLYFYWYRQILGQKVEFLVSFYNNEISEKSEIFDDQFSVERPDGSNFTLKIRSTKLEDSAMYFCASITHREANYGYTFGSGTRLTVV.

This clone has just one count. The chain combines TRBV7-9 with TRBJ1-4, with TRBD1 matching 10 bases. The V segment lost 5 bases and the J segment 6 bases; nucleotides outside the gene matches: 6. Germline V gene sequence: CDR1 SEHNR, CDR2 FQNEAQ (reference sequence). This CDR3 is built from 15 residues. CDR3 sequence (DNA): TGTGCCAGCAGCGCGAGACAGGGGGCGGATGAAAAACTGTTTTTT. Translated: CASSARQGADEKLFF.

V usage is TRBV11-1 and J usage is TRBJ2-6; perhaps TRBD1 as D (5 bases). CDR1 is SGHAT and CDR2 is FQDESV in the germline V gene (reference sequence). Between the trimmed V and J ends, which lost 2 bases and 9 bases, there was a span of 8 bases. The CDR3 totals 13 residues. The CDR3 spells CASSLRGDNVLTF. The CDR3 DNA follows: TGTGCCAGCAGCTTAAGGGGTGACAACGTCCTGACTTTC.

J is TRBJ1-1 and V is TRBV5-1; TRBD1 agrees at 8 bases. Trimming removed 4 bases from V and 1 base from J; junction bases left unmatched: 9. Germline V gives CDR1 SGHRS, CDR2 YFSETQ. The CDR3 sequence is 16 residues long. CDR3 DNA: TGCGCCAGCAGCCGCAGTCCCGGGACAGGGAACACTGAAGCTTTCTTT. Its translation: CASSRSPGTGNTEAFF.

The chain uses TRBV9 and TRBJ2-3; TRBD2 matches at 13 bases. Looked up from germline, CDR1 is SGDLS and CDR2 is YYNGEE. The CDR3 totals 18 residues. V shed 4 bases, J shed 0 bases, and the junction held 8 bases outside the gene matches. The CDR3 bases are TGTGCCAGCAGCTGGACTAGCGGGGGAACAACTAGCACAGATACGCAGTATTTT. Translated, it gives CASSWTSGGTTSTDTQYF.

The chain links TRBV30 to TRBJ1-6, with 7 bases fitting TRBD1. CDR3 size: 16 residues. Germline V lookup: CDR1 GTSNPN, CDR2 SVGIG (reference sequence). The V and J ends lost 0 bases and 12 bases, in that order; junction bases with no gene match: 14. CDR3 in amino acids: CAWSVIKQGPGGPLHF. DNA of the CDR3: TGTGCCTGGAGTGTAATAAAGCAGGGACCAGGGGGACCCCTCCACTTT.

This chain joins TRBV5-1 and TRBJ1-3; 9 nucleotides match TRBD1. J was trimmed by 0 bases and V by 3 bases; bases with no gene match: 4. This CDR3 contains 16 residues. Germline CDR1 SGHRS, CDR2 YFSETQ. The DNA for the CDR3 is TGCGCCAGCAGCTCACAGGGACAGGGCTCTGGAAACACCATATATTTT. Amino acids: CASSSQGQGSGNTIYF.

This clone has a single count. The V and J genes are TRBV11-1 and TRBJ1-3; D not certain. This CDR3 spans 15 amino acids. V was pared by 1 base and J by 0 bases, with 7 bases between. The germline CDR1 and CDR2 sequences are SGHAT and FQDESV (reference sequence). This chain's CDR3 is CASSLDGSSGNTIYF. CDR3 sequence (DNA): TGTGCCAGCAGCTTAGACGGGAGCTCTGGAAACACCATATATTTT.

The chain joins TRBV9 to TRBJ1-3; possibly TRBD1 for D (5 bases). The CDR3 consists of 14 residues. Looked up from germline, CDR1 is SGDLS and CDR2 is YYNGEE. V was cut by 5 bases and J by 0 bases, with 9 bases left in between. The DNA of the CDR3 is TGTGCCAGCAGTCGACAGAGCTCTGGAAACACCATATATTTT. Translating it yields CASSRQSSGNTIYF. Looking up the rest from reference TRBV9 and TRBJ1-3 gives the full variable domain: DSGVTQTPKHLITATGQRVTLRCSPRSGDLSVYWYQQSLDQGLQFLIQYYNGEERAKGNILERFSAQQFPDLHSELNLSSLELGDSALYFCASSRQSSGNTIYFGEGSWLTVV.

CDR3 sequence (DNA): TGTGCCAGCAGCCTCGCGGGCGGGAGCATGGATACGCAGTATTTT. It specifies CASSLAGGSMDTQYF. V and J are TRBV7-2 and TRBJ2-3, with 7 bases that match TRBD2. V shed 5 bases and J 6 bases; nucleotides not matched to a gene: 11. CDR3 length: 15 residues. Germline CDR1 is SGHTA and CDR2 is FQGNSA.

This chain connects TRBV2 to TRBJ2-1; D is ambiguous. Germline CDR1 is SNHLY and CDR2 is FYNNEI. V dropped 7 bases and J dropped 0 bases, with 13 bases sitting between them. The CDR3 is 15 residues long. In DNA, the CDR3 is TGTGCCAGCAACCACCTGGCGGACTCCTACAATGAGCAGTTCTTC. This gives the protein CASNHLADSYNEQFF.

The rearrangement links TRBV5-4 to TRBJ1-1; D ambiguous. Looked up from germline, CDR1 is SGHNT and CDR2 is YYREEE (reference sequence). Trimming cost V 0 bases and J 4 bases, with 16 bases left between them. This CDR3 is built from 16 residues. CDR3 region: CASSLAQRTGSTEAFF. CDR3 bases: TGTGCCAGCAGCTTGGCTCAGCGAACGGGATCCACTGAAGCTTTCTTT.

The chain has TRBV5-1 and TRBJ2-7, with D possibly being TRBD1 (5 bases). Trimming took 2 bases from V and 0 from J, leaving 15 bases between them. Germline lookup yields CDR1 SGHRS and CDR2 YFSETQ. This CDR3 has 16 amino acids. In nucleotides, the CDR3 is TGCGCCAGCAGCTTTATTCATCAGGGCGTCTCCTACGAGCAGTACTTC. Translated: CASSFIHQGVSYEQYF.

The chain links TRBV9 to TRBJ1-2, with 9 positions matching TRBD1. The germline gives CDR1 SGDLS, CDR2 YYNGEE. Trimming at V came to 4 bases and at J to 5 bases, leaving 6 bases not matched to a gene. The CDR3 runs to 14 residues. This CDR3 is CASSRQGERYGYTF. The CDR3 DNA reads TGTGCCAGCAGCCGACAGGGGGAGAGGTATGGCTACACCTTC.

This clone has a single count. The chain couples TRBV19 to TRBJ1-1; perhaps TRBD1 as D (6 bases). V was cut by 5 bases and J by 1 base, with 17 bases left in between. Germline V gene sequence: CDR1 LNHDA, CDR2 SQIVND (reference sequence). This CDR3 comprises 16 residues. CDR3 sequence (DNA): TGTGCCAGTAGTCCCTCGAGTGGGGGACAGAACACTGAAGCTTTCTTT. Encoded protein: CASSPSSGGQNTEAFF.

The chain has TRBV10-3 and TRBJ1-1; 7 bases align to TRBD1. This CDR3 contains 13 residues. Germline V lookup: CDR1 ENHRY, CDR2 SYGVKD. V lost 11 bases and J lost 3; bases outside the gene matches: 9. CDR3 in DNA: TGTGCCTCCGGGAGACAGGGAGACACTGAAGCTTTCTTT. The encoded protein is CASGRQGDTEAFF.

V gene TRBV28 combines with J gene TRBJ1-1; a possible D gene is TRBD1 (6 bases). The CDR3 consists of 15 residues. V lost 5 bases, J lost 0 bases, and 13 bases lay in between. Germline assignment: CDR1 MDHEN and CDR2 SYDVKM. The CDR3 DNA reads TGTGCCAGCAGTAGAGGGGACATCATGAACACTGAAGCTTTCTTT. Protein product: CASSRGDIMNTEAFF. Full variable domain (outside the CDR3, taken from reference TRBV28 and TRBJ1-1): DVKVTQSSRYLVKRTGEKVFLECVQDMDHENMFWYRQDPGLGLRLIYFSYDVKMKEKGDIPEGYSVSREKKERFSLILESASTNQTSMYLCASSRGDIMNTEAFFGQGTRLTVV.

The rearrangement joins TRBV28 to TRBJ1-1; D may be TRBD1 (6 bases). The CDR3 has 13 residues. CDR1 and CDR2 from the germline V gene are MDHEN and SYDVKM. Trimming took off 11 bases at V and 2 bases at J, with 15 bases between the two ends. The CDR3 nucleotides are TGTGCCGCCAGGGGTACGGTTAACACTGAAGCTTTCTTT. Its translation is CAARGTVNTEAFF.

This sequence joins TRBV5-1 and TRBJ1-1; D unclear. Trimming removed 0 bases from V and 4 bases from J, with 13 bases in between. Germline assignment: CDR1 SGHRS and CDR2 YFSETQ. The CDR3 runs to 15 residues. The DNA for the CDR3 is TGCGCCAGCAGCTTGGCCGACGGGAAAGCCACTGAAGCTTTCTTT. This gives the protein CASSLADGKATEAFF.